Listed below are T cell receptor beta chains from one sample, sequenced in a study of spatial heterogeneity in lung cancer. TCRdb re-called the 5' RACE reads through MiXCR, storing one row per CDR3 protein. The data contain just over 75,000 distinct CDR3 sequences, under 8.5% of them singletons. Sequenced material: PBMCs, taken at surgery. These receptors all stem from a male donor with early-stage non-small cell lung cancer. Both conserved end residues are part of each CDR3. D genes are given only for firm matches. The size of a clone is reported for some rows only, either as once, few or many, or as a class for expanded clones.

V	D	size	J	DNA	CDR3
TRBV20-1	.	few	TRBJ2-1	TGCAGTGCTAGATCCGTCGGTGAGGGGGCCTACAATGAGCAGTTCTTC	CSARSVGEGAYNEQFF
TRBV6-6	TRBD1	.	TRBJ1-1	TGTGCCAGCAGTTACCCAGCGGGACAGGGGAAGCTTAACACTGAAGCTTTCTTT	CASSYPAGQGKLNTEAFF
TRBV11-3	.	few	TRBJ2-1	TGTGCCAGCAGCTTAATGGACCACCTCGATGAGCAGTTCTTC	CASSLMDHLDEQFF
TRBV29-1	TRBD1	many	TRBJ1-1	TGCAGCGTTGAAAGGGACAGGGGAGGTGAAGCTTTCTTT	CSVERDRGGEAFF
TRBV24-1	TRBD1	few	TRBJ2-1	TGTGCCACCAGTGTCGGGGACAGGACCCACAATGAGCAGTTCTTC	CATSVGDRTHNEQFF
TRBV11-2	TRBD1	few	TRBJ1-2	TGTGCCAGCAGTACAGGGGGCGCCTATGGCTACACCTTC	CASSTGGAYGYTF
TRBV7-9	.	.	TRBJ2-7	TGTGCCAGCAGCTTTGGGGAACTCATATACGAGCAGTACTTC	CASSFGELIYEQYF
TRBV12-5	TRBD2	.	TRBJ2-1	TGTGCTAGTGGTACCTGGACTAGCGGGAGCTTCTTTGAGCAGTTCTTC	CASGTWTSGSFFEQFF
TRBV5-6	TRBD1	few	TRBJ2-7	TGTGCCAGCAGCCCGGGGACAGGGGGGTCCTACGAGCAGTACTTC	CASSPGTGGSYEQYF
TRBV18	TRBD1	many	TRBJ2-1	TGTGCCAGCTCACCAAGGACAGGGTTAGATGAGCAGTTCTTC	CASSPRTGLDEQFF
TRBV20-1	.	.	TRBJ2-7	TGCAGTGCCGAGGACTTCGATACGGCCTACGAGCAGTACTTC	CSAEDFDTAYEQYF